This T cell receptor beta chain was sequenced during a study of T cells after yellow fever vaccination. Study-wide points: Just a small share of clonotypes turned up in the CD4 compartment as well as the CD8 compartment. In post-booster samples, most primary-vaccination clones reappeared (roughly 96% CD4, 88% CD8). A weaker secondary response peaked on day 5, the primary on day 15. FACS-sorted repertoires might harbor abundant contaminating clonotypes from the bulk population.

V lost 4 bases to trimming and J lost 6 bases, with 9 bases between them. Germline V lookup: CDR1 SQVTM, CDR2 ANQGSEA. The CDR3 has 12 amino acids. MiXCR was run by TCRdb on the 5' RACE reads, yielding one entry per CDR3 protein. The sample consists of about 68,000 distinct CDR3 sequences, 6.5% of them appearing once. This clonotype was detected ten times or more. Its antigen remains unidentified. The specimen was CD8+ T cells sorted from PBMCs, collected 35 to 50 days after the first yellow fever vaccination. This sequence joins TRBV29-1 and TRBJ2-2; D may be TRBD2 (5 bases). This receptor was identified in a man between 18 and 35 years old who received the YFV17D yellow fever vaccine. The CDR3 sequence is CSVVTEAGELFF. The DNA of the CDR3 is TGCAGCGTTGTAACGGAGGCCGGGGAGCTGTTTTTT.